This TCR beta chain derives from a study of CD4 T cells in relation to SARS-CoV-2 and coronaviruses. Produced via immunoSEQ multiplex PCR; TCRdb's table is partial and in-frame only. The sample includes about 37,000 clones, approximately 85% of them seen just once. The CDR3 is made up of 13 amino acids. Trimming shortened V by 3 bases and J by 8 bases, and 11 bases separated the two germline ends. In germline, CDR1 is MNHNS, CDR2 SASEGT. Sequenced: memory CD4+ T cells from PBMCs. The TCR sequence derives from an adult with COVID-19. J is TRBJ2-1 and V is TRBV6-1, with D tentatively TRBD2 (5 bases). The CDR3 loop is CASSDEAGDEQFF. CDR3 sequence (DNA): TGTGCCAGCAGTGATGAGGCCGGGGATGAGCAGTTCTTC.